This is a list of T cell receptor beta chains from one sample in a study of PD-L1 blockade in urothelial cancer. The table came from immunoSEQ multiplex PCR; TCRdb's copy has only in-frame clones and leaves some out. The data hold about 39,000 clones, with roughly 90% observed a single time. Sequencing used PBMCs, obtained around atezolizumab (anti-PD-L1) treatment. All receptors derive from a man aged 55 to 70 with urothelial cancer. CDR3s include the opening cysteine and the closing phenylalanine or tryptophan. D genes are given only for firm matches. The size of a clone is reported for some rows only, either as once, few or many, or as a class for expanded clones.

J gene | CDR3 length | D gene | clone size | V gene | CDR3 protein | CDR3 DNA
TRBJ2-1 | 16 | - | - | TRBV7-8 | CASSLTRESTYNEQFF | TGTGCCAGCAGCTTAACCCGAGAGTCAACTTACAATGAGCAGTTCTTC
TRBJ2-1 | 13 | - | - | TRBV5-6 | CASSSDRYNEQFF | TGTGCCAGCAGCTCAGACAGATACAATGAGCAGTTCTTC
TRBJ1-4 | 15 | - | - | TRBV5-4 | CASSSGGQLFEKLFF | TGTGCCAGCAGCTCTGGCGGGCAGCTGTTCGAAAAACTGTTTTTT
TRBJ1-4 | 15 | - | - | TRBV5-4 | CASSLGGGSGEKLFF | TGTGCCAGCAGCTTGGGGGGGGGATCGGGTGAAAAACTGTTTTTT
TRBJ2-1 | 17 | - | once | TRBV10-3 | CAISERARTGVPYEQLF | TGTGCCATCAGTGAGAGAGCAAGGACGGGAGTACCATATGAGCAGCTCTTC
TRBJ2-5 | 16 | - | - | TRBV6-1 | CASSEYGRAVVETQYF | TGTGCCAGCAGTGAATACGGCAGGGCGGTAGTAGAGACCCAGTACTTC
TRBJ1-3 | 15 | - | - | TRBV19 | CASSIPDRTGNTIYF | TGTGCCAGTAGTATCCCCGACAGGACTGGAAACACCATATATTTT
TRBJ2-3 | 16 | - | - | TRBV9 | CASSVEAPTRGDTQYF | TGTGCCAGCAGCGTAGAAGCTCCGACCCGGGGAGATACGCAGTATTTT
TRBJ2-3 | 17 | TRBD2 | - | TRBV5-1 | CASSWGTSGGSTDTQYF | TGCGCCAGCAGCTGGGGGACTAGCGGGGGCAGCACAGATACGCAGTATTTT
TRBJ2-1 | 16 | TRBD1 | - | TRBV7-2 | CASSVIPGQGDNEQFF | TGTGCCAGCAGCGTTATTCCGGGACAGGGAGACAATGAGCAGTTCTTC
TRBJ1-2 | 16 | TRBD1 | - | TRBV19 | CASSIIRGRPYYGYTF | TGTGCCAGTAGTATAATTAGGGGGCGACCCTACTATGGCTACACCTTC
TRBJ1-5 | 10 | - | - | TRBV10-1 | CASTSQPQHF | TGCGCCAGCACTAGTCAGCCCCAGCATTTT
TRBJ2-1 | 13 | - | - | TRBV7-3 | CASSLSRVNEQFF | TGTGCCAGCAGCTTAAGTCGTGTGAATGAGCAGTTCTTC
TRBJ2-1 | 17 | TRBD2 | - | TRBV5-4 | CASSLGTSGRASNEQFF | TGTGCCAGCAGCTTGGGGACTAGCGGGAGGGCCTCTAATGAGCAGTTCTTC
TRBJ1-2 | 15 | TRBD1 | once | TRBV5-4 | CASSPGGRGRDGYTF | TGTGCCAGCAGCCCTGGAGGCAGGGGGCGCGATGGCTACACCTTC
TRBJ1-5 | 13 | TRBD1 | - | TRBV30 | CAWSRTGEQPQHF | TGTGCCTGGAGTCGGACAGGGGAACAGCCCCAGCATTTT
TRBJ2-3 | 13 | - | few | TRBV21-1 | CASSPYRADTQYF | TGTGCCAGCAGTCCCTACAGGGCCGATACGCAGTATTTT
TRBJ2-1 | 13 | - | - | TRBV18 | CASSPPSVNEQFF | TGTGCCAGCTCACCTCCTTCGGTCAATGAGCAGTTCTTC
TRBJ1-1 | 14 | - | - | TRBV4-2 | CASSQDRENTEAFF | TGTGCCAGCAGCCAAGACCGAGAGAACACTGAAGCTTTCTTT
TRBJ2-2 | 17 | - | - | TRBV28 | CASSRIIRGGDTGELFF | TGTGCCAGCAGCCGAATCATCAGGGGCGGCGACACCGGGGAGCTGTTTTTT
TRBJ1-5 | 15 | - | - | TRBV7-2 | CASSLAPGGSQPQHF | TGTGCCAGCAGCTTAGCTCCGGGTGGGAGTCAGCCCCAGCATTTT
TRBJ2-3 | 14 | - | - | TRBV7-9 | CASSLAGRIDTQYF | TGTGCCAGCAGCTTAGCAGGGAGGATAGATACGCAGTATTTT
TRBJ1-2 | 14 | - | - | TRBV7-9 | CASSLGGQPSGYTF | TGTGCCAGCAGCTTAGGAGGACAGCCAAGCGGCTACACCTTC
TRBJ1-3 | 14 | - | - | TRBV5-6 | CASSLAGQHRDIYF | TGTGCCAGCAGCTTGGCCGGACAGCATAGGGACATATATTTT
TRBJ2-7 | 17 | TRBD2 | - | TRBV28 | CASSFSPTSGGGYEQYF | TGTGCCAGCAGTTTCTCCCCGACTAGCGGGGGTGGGTACGAGCAGTACTTC
TRBJ2-7 | 16 | TRBD1 | - | TRBV9 | CASSVAAGGGPYEQYF | TGTGCCAGCAGCGTAGCAGCAGGGGGCGGCCCCTACGAGCAGTACTTC
TRBJ2-6 | 17 | TRBD1 | - | TRBV5-5 | CASSPIRGGFGANVLTF | TGTGCCAGCAGCCCGATTCGAGGGGGCTTTGGGGCCAACGTCCTGACTTTC
TRBJ2-1 | 15 | TRBD1 | - | TRBV9 | CASSVAQGDYNEQFF | TGTGCCAGCAGCGTAGCACAGGGGGATTACAATGAGCAGTTCTTC
TRBJ1-4 | 15 | - | - | TRBV7-8 | CASSLAGGTNEKLFF | TGTGCCAGCAGCTTAGCCGGGGGTACTAATGAAAAACTGTTTTTT
TRBJ1-2 | 18 | TRBD1 | - | TRBV7-8 | CASSPRDRGAFLVYGYTF | TGTGCCAGCAGCCCTCGAGACAGGGGAGCCTTTTTGGTCTATGGCTACACCTTC
TRBJ2-7 | 14 | TRBD1 | few | TRBV11-1 | CASSGTGTAYEQYF | TGTGCCAGCAGCGGCACCGGGACAGCGTACGAGCAGTACTTC
TRBJ1-5 | 15 | - | - | TRBV7-2 | CASSLGGNSNQPQHF | TGTGCCAGCAGCTTAGGCGGGAATAGCAATCAGCCCCAGCATTTT
TRBJ2-7 | 14 | TRBD2 | - | TRBV7-2 | CASTGLAGDYEQYF | TGTGCCAGCACAGGACTAGCGGGGGACTACGAGCAGTACTTC
TRBJ1-1 | 15 | - | - | TRBV7-3 | CASSPNPDPRTEAFF | TGTGCCAGCAGCCCTAACCCCGACCCCAGGACTGAAGCTTTCTTT
TRBJ1-2 | 15 | TRBD1 | - | TRBV28 | CASSTGQGVGYGYTF | TGTGCCAGCAGTACTGGACAGGGAGTAGGCTATGGCTACACCTTC
TRBJ2-1 | 14 | TRBD2 | - | TRBV15 | CATRPGGVYNEQFF | TGTGCCACCAGACCCGGGGGGGTCTACAATGAGCAGTTCTTC
TRBJ2-1 | 15 | - | - | TRBV15 | CATSREAVAWNEQFF | TGTGCCACCAGCAGAGAAGCGGTGGCGTGGAATGAGCAGTTCTTC
TRBJ1-1 | 14 | - | - | TRBV11-1 | CASSPTGMNTEAFF | TGTGCCAGCAGCCCGACGGGAATGAACACTGAAGCTTTCTTT
TRBJ1-1 | 16 | TRBD1 | - | TRBV5-1 | CASSFLGTGEGTEAFF | TGCGCCAGCAGCTTTCTTGGGACAGGGGAGGGCACTGAAGCTTTCTTT
TRBJ2-1 | 15 | TRBD2 | - | TRBV7-3 | CASRLAGGPYNEQFF | TGTGCCAGCAGGTTAGCGGGAGGGCCCTACAATGAGCAGTTCTTC
TRBJ1-5 | 13 | - | few | TRBV4-2 | CASSQGPGDPQHF | TGTGCCAGCAGCCAAGGTCCAGGGGATCCACAGCATTTT
TRBJ2-2 | 14 | TRBD2 | - | TRBV19 | CASSIGTTAGELFF | TGTGCCAGTAGTATTGGGACTACCGCCGGGGAGCTGTTTTTT
TRBJ2-1 | 13 | TRBD1 | - | TRBV29-1 | CSEGAGLGETQFF | TGCAGTGAGGGGGCAGGGCTTGGAGAAACCCAGTTCTTC
TRBJ2-3 | 15 | - | - | TRBV2 | CASSEARVGGDTQYF | TGTGCCAGCAGTGAAGCCCGCGTTGGTGGAGATACGCAGTATTTT
TRBJ2-2 | 11 | - | - | TRBV4-1 | CASSRNGELFF | TGCGCCAGCAGCCGTAACGGGGAGCTGTTTTTT
TRBJ1-6 | 16 | TRBD1 | - | TRBV19 | CASTDYPGQGISPLHF | TGTGCCAGTACGGACTATCCGGGACAGGGAATTTCACCCCTCCACTTT
TRBJ2-5 | 16 | TRBD1 | - | TRBV5-6 | CASTLIPQGALETQYF | TGTGCCAGCACCTTAATTCCCCAGGGGGCGTTGGAGACCCAGTACTTC
TRBJ1-4 | 16 | - | - | TRBV6-1 | CASSGYELTGREKLFF | TGTGCCAGCAGTGGCTACGAGTTAACAGGGCGGGAAAAACTGTTTTTT
TRBJ1-2 | 15 | - | - | TRBV5-7 | CASSLVSWTCCGYTF | TGTGCCAGCAGCTTGGTGAGCTGGACATGTTGTGGCTACACCTTC
TRBJ2-3 | 13 | - | - | TRBV10-2 | CASSESGGEAQYF | TGCGCCAGCAGTGAGTCGGGGGGAGAGGCGCAGTATTTT